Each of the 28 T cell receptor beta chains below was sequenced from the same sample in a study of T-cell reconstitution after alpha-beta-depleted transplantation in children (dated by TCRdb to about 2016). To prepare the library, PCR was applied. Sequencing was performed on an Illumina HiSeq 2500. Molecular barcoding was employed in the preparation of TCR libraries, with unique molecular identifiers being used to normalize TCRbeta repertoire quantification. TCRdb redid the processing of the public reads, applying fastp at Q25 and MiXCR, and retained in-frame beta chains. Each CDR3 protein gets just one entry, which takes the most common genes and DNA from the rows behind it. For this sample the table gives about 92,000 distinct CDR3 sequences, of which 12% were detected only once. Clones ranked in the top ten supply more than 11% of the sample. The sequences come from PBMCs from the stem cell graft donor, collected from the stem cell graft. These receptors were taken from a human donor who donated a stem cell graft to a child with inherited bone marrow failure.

Here the CDR3 reads CASSLGPGLADDTGELFF. Written as DNA, the CDR3 is TGTGCCAGCAGCTTGGGACCGGGACTAGCAGATGACACCGGGGAGCTGTTTTTT. This chain uses TRBV5-4 with TRBJ2-2, with 9 bases aligning to TRBD2. The CDR3 spans 18 residues. Germline loops: CDR1 SGHNT, CDR2 YYREEE (reference sequence). The V segment lost 0 bases and the J segment 3 bases; nucleotides outside the gene matches: 9.

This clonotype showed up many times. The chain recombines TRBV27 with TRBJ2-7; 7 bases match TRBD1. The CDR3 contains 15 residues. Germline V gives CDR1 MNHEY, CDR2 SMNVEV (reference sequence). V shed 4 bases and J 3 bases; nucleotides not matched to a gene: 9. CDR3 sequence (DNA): TGTGCCAGCAGTTGGACAGGAGCCGCTATCTACGAGCAGTACTTC. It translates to CASSWTGAAIYEQYF.

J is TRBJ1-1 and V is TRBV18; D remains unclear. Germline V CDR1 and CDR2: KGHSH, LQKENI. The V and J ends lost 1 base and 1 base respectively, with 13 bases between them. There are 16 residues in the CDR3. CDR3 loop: CASSPQGTQKNTEAFF. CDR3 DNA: TGTGCCAGCTCACCACAGGGTACACAGAAGAACACTGAAGCTTTCTTT.

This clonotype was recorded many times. CDR3 coding DNA: TGTGCCAGCAGTTTTCGTCAGGGCTACGAGCAGTACTTC. Protein product: CASSFRQGYEQYF. The chain couples TRBV6-2 or TRBV6-3 to TRBJ2-7; possible D gene TRBD1, 5 bases. Germline V gene sequence: CDR1 MNHEY, CDR2 SVGEGT. V lost 4 bases and J lost 3, with 10 bases in between. This CDR3 region has 13 residues.

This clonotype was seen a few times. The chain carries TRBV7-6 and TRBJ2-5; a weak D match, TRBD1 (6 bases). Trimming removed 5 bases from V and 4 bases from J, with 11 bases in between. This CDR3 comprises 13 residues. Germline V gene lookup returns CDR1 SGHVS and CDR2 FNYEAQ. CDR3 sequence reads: CASSIRDTETQYF. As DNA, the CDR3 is TGTGCCAGCAGCATCCGGGACACAGAGACCCAGTACTTC. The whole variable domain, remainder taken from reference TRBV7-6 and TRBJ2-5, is GAGVSQSPRYKVTKRGQDVALRCDPISGHVSLYWYRQALGQGPEFLTYFNYEAQQDKSGLPNDRFSAERPEGSISTLTIQRTEQRDSAMYRCASSIRDTETQYFGPGTRLLVL.

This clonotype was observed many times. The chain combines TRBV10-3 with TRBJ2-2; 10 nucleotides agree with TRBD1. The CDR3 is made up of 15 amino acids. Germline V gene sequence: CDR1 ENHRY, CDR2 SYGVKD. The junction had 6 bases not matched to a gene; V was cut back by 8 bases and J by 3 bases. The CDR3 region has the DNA TGTGCCATCGGTCGACAGGGGGCGTACACCGGGGAGCTGTTTTTT. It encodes CAIGRQGAYTGELFF.

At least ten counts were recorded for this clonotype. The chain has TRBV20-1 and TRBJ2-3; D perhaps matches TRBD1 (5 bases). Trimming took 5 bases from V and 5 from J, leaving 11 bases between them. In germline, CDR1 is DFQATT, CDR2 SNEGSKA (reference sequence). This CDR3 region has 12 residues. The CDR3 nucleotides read TGCAGTGCTGAGAGGCAGGGAGATACGCAGTATTTT. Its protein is CSAERQGDTQYF.

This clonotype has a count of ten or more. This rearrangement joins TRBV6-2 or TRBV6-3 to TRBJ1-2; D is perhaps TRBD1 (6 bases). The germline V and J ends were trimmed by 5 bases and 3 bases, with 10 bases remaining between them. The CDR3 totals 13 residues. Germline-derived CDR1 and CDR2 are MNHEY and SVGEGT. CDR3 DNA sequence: TGTGCCAGCAGTCGACAGGAAGACTATGGCTACACCTTC. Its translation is CASSRQEDYGYTF.

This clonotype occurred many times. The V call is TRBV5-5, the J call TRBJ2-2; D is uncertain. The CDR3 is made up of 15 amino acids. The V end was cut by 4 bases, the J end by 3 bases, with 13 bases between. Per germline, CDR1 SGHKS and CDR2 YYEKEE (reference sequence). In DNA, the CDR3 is TGTGCCAGCAGCCGGACGGCCCGCGACACCGGGGAGCTGTTTTTT. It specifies CASSRTARDTGELFF.

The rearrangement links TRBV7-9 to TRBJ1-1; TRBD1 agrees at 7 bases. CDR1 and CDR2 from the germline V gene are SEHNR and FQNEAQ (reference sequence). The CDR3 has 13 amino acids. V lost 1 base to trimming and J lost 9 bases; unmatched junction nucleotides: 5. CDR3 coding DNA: TGTGCCAGCAGCTTAGAAGGGGACAGTAAAGCTTTCTTT. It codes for CASSLEGDSKAFF.

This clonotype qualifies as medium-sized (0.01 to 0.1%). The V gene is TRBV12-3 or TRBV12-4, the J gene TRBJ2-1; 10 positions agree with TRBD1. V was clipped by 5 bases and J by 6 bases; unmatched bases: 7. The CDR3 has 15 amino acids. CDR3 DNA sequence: TGTGCCAGCAGTCCCGGATGGGACAGGGGCAATGAGCAGTTCTTC. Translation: CASSPGWDRGNEQFF.

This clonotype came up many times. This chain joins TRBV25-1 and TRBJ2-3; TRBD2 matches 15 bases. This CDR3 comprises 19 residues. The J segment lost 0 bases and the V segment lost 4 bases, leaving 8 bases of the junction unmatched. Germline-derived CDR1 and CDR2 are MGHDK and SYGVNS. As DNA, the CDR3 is TGTGCCAGCAGTGTACTCGGGACTAGCGGGAGGTCTAGCACAGATACGCAGTATTTT. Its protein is CASSVLGTSGRSSTDTQYF.

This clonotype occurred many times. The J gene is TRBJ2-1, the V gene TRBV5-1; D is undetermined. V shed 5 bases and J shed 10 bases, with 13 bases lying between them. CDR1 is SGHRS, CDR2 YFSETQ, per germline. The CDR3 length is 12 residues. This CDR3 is CASSPGLREQFF. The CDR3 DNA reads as TGCGCCAGCAGTCCCGGGCTCAGGGAGCAGTTCTTC.

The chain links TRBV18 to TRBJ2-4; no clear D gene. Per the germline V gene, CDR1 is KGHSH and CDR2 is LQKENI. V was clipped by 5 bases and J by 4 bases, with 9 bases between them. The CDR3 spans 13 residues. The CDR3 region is CASSAPDKNIQYF. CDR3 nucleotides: TGTGCCAGCTCAGCCCCCGATAAAAACATTCAGTACTTC.

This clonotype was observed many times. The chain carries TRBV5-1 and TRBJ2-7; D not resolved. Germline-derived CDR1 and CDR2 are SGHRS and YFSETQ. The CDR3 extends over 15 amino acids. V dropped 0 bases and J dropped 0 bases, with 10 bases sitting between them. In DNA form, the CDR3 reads TGCGCCAGCAGCTTGGGGTTAGGCTTCTCCTACGAGCAGTACTTC. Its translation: CASSLGLGFSYEQYF.

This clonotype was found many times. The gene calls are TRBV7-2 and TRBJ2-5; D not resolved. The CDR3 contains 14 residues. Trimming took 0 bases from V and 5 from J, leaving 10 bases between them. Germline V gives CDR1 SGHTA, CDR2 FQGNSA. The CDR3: CASSLATGLETQYF. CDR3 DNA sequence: TGTGCCAGCAGCTTAGCGACGGGTTTGGAGACCCAGTACTTC.

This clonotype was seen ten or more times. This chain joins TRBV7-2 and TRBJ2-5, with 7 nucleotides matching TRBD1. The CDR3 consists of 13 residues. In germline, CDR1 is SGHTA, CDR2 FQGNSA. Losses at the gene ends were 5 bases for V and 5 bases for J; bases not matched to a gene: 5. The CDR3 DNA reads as TGTGCCAGCAGCCTCCGGGACAGTGAGACCCAGTACTTC. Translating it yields CASSLRDSETQYF.

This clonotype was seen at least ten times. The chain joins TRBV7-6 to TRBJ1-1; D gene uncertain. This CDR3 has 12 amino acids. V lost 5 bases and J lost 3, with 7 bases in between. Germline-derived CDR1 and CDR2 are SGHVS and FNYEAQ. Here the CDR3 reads CASSPGYTEAFF. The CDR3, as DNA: TGTGCCAGCAGCCCCGGGTACACTGAAGCTTTCTTT.

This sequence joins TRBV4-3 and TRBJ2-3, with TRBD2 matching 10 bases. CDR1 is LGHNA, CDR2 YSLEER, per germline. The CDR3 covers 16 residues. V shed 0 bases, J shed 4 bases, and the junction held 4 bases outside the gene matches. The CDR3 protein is CASSQEPSGGADTQYF. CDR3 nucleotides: TGCGCCAGCAGCCAAGAGCCTAGCGGGGGCGCAGATACGCAGTATTTT.

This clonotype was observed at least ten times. DNA for the CDR3: TGTGCCAGCAGCCAATTTCGGACAGTTAACACTGAAGCTTTCTTT. It yields the protein CASSQFRTVNTEAFF. The chain links TRBV3-1 to TRBJ1-1, with D perhaps TRBD1 (6 bases). The V and J ends lost 2 bases and 2 bases respectively, with 12 bases between them. The CDR3 runs to 15 residues. Germline V gene data show CDR1 as LGHDT and CDR2 as YNNKEL (reference sequence).

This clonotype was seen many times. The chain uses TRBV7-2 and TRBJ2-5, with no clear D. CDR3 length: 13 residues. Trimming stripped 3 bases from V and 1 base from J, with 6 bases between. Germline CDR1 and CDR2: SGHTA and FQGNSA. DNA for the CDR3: TGTGCCAGCAGCTTGGGTACCCAAGAGACCCAGTACTTC. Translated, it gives CASSLGTQETQYF.

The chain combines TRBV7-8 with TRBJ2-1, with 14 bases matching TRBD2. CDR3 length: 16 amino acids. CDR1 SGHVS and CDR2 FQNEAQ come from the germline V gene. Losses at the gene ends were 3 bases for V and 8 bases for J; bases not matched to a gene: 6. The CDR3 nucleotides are TGTGCCAGCAGCTTGGGACTAGCGGGGGCCCCCTATGAGCAGTTCTTC. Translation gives CASSLGLAGAPYEQFF.

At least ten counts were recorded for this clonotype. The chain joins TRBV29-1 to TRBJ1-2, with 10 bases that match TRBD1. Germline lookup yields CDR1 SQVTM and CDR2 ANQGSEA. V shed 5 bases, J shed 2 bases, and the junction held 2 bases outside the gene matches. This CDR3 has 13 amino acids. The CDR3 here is CSVRTGGNYGYTF. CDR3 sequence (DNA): TGCAGCGTTCGGACAGGGGGAAACTATGGCTACACCTTC.

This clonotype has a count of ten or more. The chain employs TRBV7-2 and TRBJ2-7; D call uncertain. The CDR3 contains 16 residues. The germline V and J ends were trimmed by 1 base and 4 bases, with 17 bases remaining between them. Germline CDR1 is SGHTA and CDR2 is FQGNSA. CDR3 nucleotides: TGTGCCAGCAGCTTAGTCCCGGGCAGACAAAGATACGAGCAGTACTTC. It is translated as CASSLVPGRQRYEQYF.

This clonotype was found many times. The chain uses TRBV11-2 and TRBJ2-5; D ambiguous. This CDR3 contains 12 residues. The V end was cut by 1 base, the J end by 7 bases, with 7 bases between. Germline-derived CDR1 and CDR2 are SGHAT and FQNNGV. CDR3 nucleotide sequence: TGTGCCAGCAGCTTAGGGGGTGCGACCCAGTACTTC. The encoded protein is CASSLGGATQYF.

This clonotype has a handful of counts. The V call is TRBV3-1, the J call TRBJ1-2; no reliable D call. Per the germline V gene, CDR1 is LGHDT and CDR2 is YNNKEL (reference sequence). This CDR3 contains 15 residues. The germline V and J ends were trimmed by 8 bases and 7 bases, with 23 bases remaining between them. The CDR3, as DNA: TGTGCCAGCGGGCCGTTACAGCACCTACCTGCTGGCTACACCTTC. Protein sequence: CASGPLQHLPAGYTF.

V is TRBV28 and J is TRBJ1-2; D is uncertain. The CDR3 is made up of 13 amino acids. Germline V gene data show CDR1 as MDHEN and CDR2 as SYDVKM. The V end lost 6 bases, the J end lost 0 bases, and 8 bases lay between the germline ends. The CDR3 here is CASRSGTNYGYTF. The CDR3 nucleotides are TGTGCCAGCAGGAGCGGAACTAACTATGGCTACACCTTC.

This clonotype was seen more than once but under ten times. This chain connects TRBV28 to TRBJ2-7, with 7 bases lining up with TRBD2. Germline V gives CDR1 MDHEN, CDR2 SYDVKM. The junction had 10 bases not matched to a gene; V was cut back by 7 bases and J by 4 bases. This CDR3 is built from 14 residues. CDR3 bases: TGTGCCAGCATTCGGAGGGAGGGTTTATACGAGCAGTACTTC. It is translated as CASIRREGLYEQYF.